These 20 T cell receptor beta chains were sequenced from one sample in a study of blood T cell repertoires in COVID-19 (dated by TCRdb to 2018 to 2020). Library preparation employed the immunoSEQ multiplex PCR assay. The immuneACCESS repertoire file appears here via TCRdb, limited to in-frame rearrangements. These files lack a portion of the clones; in checked studies, under half of the deficit traces to unresolved V genes, and the cause of the others is not known. The sample data list about 250,000 clones, and approximately 90% of these were observed just once. Of the sample, around 6.3% is held by the ten largest clones. Sequencing was carried out using peripheral blood. These receptors were obtained from a woman under 40 with COVID-19, enrolled during active disease.

The chain has TRBV28 and TRBJ2-3; D remains unclear. The CDR3 is 10 residues long. Between the trimmed V and J ends, which lost 10 bases and 4 bases, there was a span of 6 bases. Germline V gene data show CDR1 as MDHEN and CDR2 as SYDVKM. CDR3 nucleotides: TGTGCCATCGAGTCAGATACGCAGTATTTT. As protein: CAIESDTQYF.

This chain links TRBV10-2 with TRBJ2-1; possible D gene TRBD2, 5 bases. Trimming pared 7 bases from V and 0 bases from J, leaving 16 bases between. This CDR3 has 16 amino acids. In germline, CDR1 is WSHSY, CDR2 SAAADI. DNA of the CDR3: TGCGCCAGCACCGAGGGATTCCCCAGCTCCTACAATGAGCAGTTCTTC. The encoded protein is CASTEGFPSSYNEQFF.

This clone was counted a single time. One end of the junction varies from germline; a read error may be responsible. The J gene is TRBJ2-1, the V gene TRBV7-7; 10 positions agree with TRBD2. The CDR3 sequence is 14 residues long. Germline CDR1 SSHAT, CDR2 FNYEAQ (reference sequence). CDR3 in DNA: TGTGCTAGCAGCCGTTCTAGCGGGAGCTATGAGCAGTTCTTC. Translating gives CASSRSSGSYEQFF.

The chain carries TRBV7-9 and TRBJ1-1, with no clear D. Trimming cost V 4 bases and J 4 bases, with 13 bases left between them. In germline, CDR1 is SEHNR, CDR2 FQNEAQ (reference sequence). This CDR3 is 14 amino acids long. CDR3 DNA: TGTGCCAGCAGCTCGAGCGGGGAGGTCACTGAAGCTTTCTTT. Its protein product is CASSSSGEVTEAFF.

The chain carries TRBV10-3 and TRBJ1-2, with 12 bases that match TRBD1. The V and J ends lost 6 bases and 6 bases, in that order; junction bases with no gene match: 2. The CDR3 runs to 13 residues. CDR1 is ENHRY and CDR2 is SYGVKD in the germline V gene. The CDR3 loop is CAIRGQGADGYTF. The CDR3 nucleotides are TGTGCCATCAGGGGACAGGGGGCCGATGGCTACACCTTC.

A word on this clone: The DNA is omitted, as the CDR3 cannot be located on it reliably, and the CDR3 follows TCRdb's listing. V is TRBV11-3 and J is TRBJ2-1; the D call of TRBD1 is as the table states it, not checked on the DNA. Germline CDR1 is SGHNT and CDR2 is YENEEA. The CDR3 has 15 residues if both end residues are counted. CDR3: CASSPVGQGALRLFF.

The rearrangement uses TRBV11-3 and TRBJ2-3, with 9 nucleotides matching TRBD2. The CDR3 runs to 15 residues. The ends lost 2 bases at V and 6 bases at J; junction bases unmatched: 6. Germline CDR1 and CDR2: SGHNT and YENEEA. The CDR3 is CASSLSGGSLDTQYF. DNA for the CDR3: TGTGCCAGCAGCTTAAGCGGGGGGTCGTTGGATACGCAGTATTTT.

The chain carries TRBV7-2 and TRBJ2-3, with TRBD1 identical over 8 bases. V shed 5 bases, J shed 10 bases, and the junction held 17 bases outside the gene matches. The CDR3 sequence is 16 residues long. The germline V gene has CDR1 SGHTA and CDR2 FQGNSA. The CDR3 DNA sequence: TGTGCCAGCAGCCGCAGGGGGCCGAACACTGAAGGTGCGCAGTATTTT. Translating it yields CASSRRGPNTEGAQYF.

This clone is a singleton in its sample. The V and J genes are TRBV4-3 and TRBJ1-2; no clear D gene. Trimming cost V 3 bases and J 3 bases, with 8 bases left between them. Germline assignment: CDR1 LGHNA and CDR2 YSLEER. The CDR3 has 13 residues. This chain's CDR3 is CASSQNGDYGYTF. The CDR3 DNA is TGCGCCAGCAGCCAGAACGGGGACTATGGCTACACCTTC.

The chain combines TRBV6-2 or TRBV6-3 with TRBJ2-7; D perhaps matches TRBD1 (5 bases). Trimming removed 2 bases from V and 4 bases from J, with 9 bases in between. CDR3 size: 13 residues. From germline, CDR1 is MNHEY and CDR2 SVGEGT. The CDR3 sequence is CASSYPGHYEQYF. The CDR3 DNA is TGTGCCAGCAGTTACCCCGGACATTACGAGCAGTACTTC.

This chain joins TRBV7-8 and TRBJ1-2; no reliable D call. The CDR3 extends over 13 amino acids. Per germline, CDR1 SGHVS and CDR2 FQNEAQ. The V and J ends lost 5 bases and 8 bases respectively, with 15 bases between them. The CDR3 DNA reads TGTGCCAGCAGCCCCCGGGAGGGCCCCGGCTACACCTTC. It yields the protein CASSPREGPGYTF. The variable domain in full, completed from reference TRBV7-8 and TRBJ1-2, reads GAGVSQSPRYKVAKRGQDVALRCDPISGHVSLFWYQQALGQGPEFLTYFQNEAQLDKSGLPSDRFFAERPEGSVSTLKIQRTQQEDSAVYLCASSPREGPGYTFGSGTRLTVV.

This clone was seen a single time. V and J are TRBV2 and TRBJ2-2; D possibly corresponds to TRBD1 (5 bases). The germline V gene encodes CDR1 SNHLY and CDR2 FYNNEI. The CDR3 is 15 amino acids. V lost 4 bases and J 0 bases, leaving 9 bases between the germline ends. The CDR3 here is CASSVGQANTGELFF. For the CDR3, the DNA is TGTGCCAGCAGTGTGGGGCAGGCGAACACCGGGGAGCTGTTTTTT.

This chain connects TRBV5-5 to TRBJ2-5; TRBD1 is a possible D gene (6 bases). V was cut by 4 bases and J by 1 base, with 14 bases left in between. Looked up from germline, CDR1 is SGHKS and CDR2 is YYEKEE (reference sequence). The CDR3 contains 15 residues. The CDR3 reads CASSKSPRGQETQYF. In DNA, the CDR3 is TGTGCCAGCAGCAAAAGTCCCAGGGGCCAAGAGACCCAGTACTTC.

The chain combines TRBV6-2 or TRBV6-3 with TRBJ2-3, with 9 nucleotides matching TRBD1. Looked up from germline, CDR1 is MNHEY and CDR2 is SVGEGT. This CDR3 region has 15 residues. J was trimmed by 4 bases and V by 5 bases; bases with no gene match: 7. CDR3 in amino acids: CASSIGTGIPDTQYF. The CDR3, as DNA: TGTGCCAGCAGTATCGGGACAGGGATCCCAGATACGCAGTATTTT.

This chain joins TRBV24-1 and TRBJ2-3; 11 bases agree with TRBD2. J was trimmed by 5 bases and V by 4 bases; bases with no gene match: 13. CDR1 and CDR2 (germline): KGHDR, SFDVKD. The length of the CDR3 is 18 residues. The CDR3 region has the DNA TGTGCCACCAGTGACCCAGGTAGCGGGGGGGCCGTGGTAGATACGCAGTATTTT. It specifies CATSDPGSGGAVVDTQYF.

A single count supports this clone. The chain has TRBV11-3 and TRBJ2-5; 12 positions agree with TRBD2. CDR1 and CDR2 from the germline V gene are SGHNT and YENEEA. This CDR3 spans 13 amino acids. CDR3 bases: TGTGCGACTAGCGGGAGTTGGGAAGAGACCCAGTACTTC. This translates into CATSGSWEETQYF. The full variable domain, rest sourced from reference TRBV11-3 and TRBJ2-5, is EAGVVQSPRYKIIEKKQPVAFWCNPISGHNTLYWYLQNLGQGPELLIRYENEEAVDDSQLPKDRFSAERLKGVDSTLKIQPAELGDSAVYLCATSGSWEETQYFGPGTRLLVL.

The rearrangement joins TRBV5-8 to TRBJ1-5; 7 bases line up with TRBD1. The CDR3 is 17 residues long. J was trimmed by 5 bases and V by 4 bases; bases with no gene match: 15. Germline V gene lookup returns CDR1 SGHTS and CDR2 YDEGEE. This CDR3 is CASSPEGAPGWYQPQHF. CDR3 bases: TGTGCCAGCAGCCCGGAGGGGGCGCCGGGGTGGTATCAGCCCCAGCATTTT. Looking up the rest from reference TRBV5-8 and TRBJ1-5 gives the full variable domain: EAGVTQSPTHLIKTRGQQATLRCSPISGHTSVYWYQQALGLGLQFLLWYDEGEERNRGNFPPRFSGRQFPNYSSELNVNALELEDSALYLCASSPEGAPGWYQPQHFGDGTRLSIL.

Details on this clone: Other DNA sequences in this specimen translate into the identical CDR3. The rearrangement joins TRBV9 to TRBJ1-4, with a tentative D call TRBD1 (5 bases). The CDR3 length is 14 residues. Germline CDR1 SGDLS, CDR2 YYNGEE. With 1 base removed from V and 5 bases from J, the gap between germline ends came to 9 bases. CDR3 in DNA: TGTGCCAGCAGCGTAACGGGGGGGAATGAAAAACTGTTTTTT. Protein: CASSVTGGNEKLFF. Filled out from reference TRBV9 and TRBJ1-4, the complete variable domain reads DSGVTQTPKHLITATGQRVTLRCSPRSGDLSVYWYQQSLDQGLQFLIQYYNGEERAKGNILERFSAQQFPDLHSELNLSSLELGDSALYFCASSVTGGNEKLFFGSGTQLSVL.

This sequence joins TRBV6-5 and TRBJ2-3, with 10 bases lining up with TRBD1. The CDR3 has 16 amino acids. V gave up 6 bases and J gave up 5 bases; unmatched junction bases: 11. From germline, CDR1 is MNHEY and CDR2 SVGAGI. CDR3 sequence reads: CASSYPWDRGGDTQYF. The CDR3 DNA follows: TGTGCCAGCAGCTACCCTTGGGACAGGGGAGGAGATACGCAGTATTTT.

This chain joins TRBV29-1 and TRBJ2-1; D possibly corresponds to TRBD2 (5 bases). CDR1 and CDR2 (germline): SQVTM, ANQGSEA. This CDR3 has 14 residues. The V end was cut by 7 bases, the J end by 4 bases, with 17 bases between. The CDR3 spells CSAEGLASYNEQFF. CDR3 bases: TGCAGCGCTGAGGGCCTAGCCTCATACAATGAGCAGTTCTTC.